Listed here are 28 T cell receptor beta chains from one sample, sequenced in a study of long-term antiretroviral therapy in people with HIV. A v3.0 immunoSEQ assay was performed at survey level. The assay was immunoSEQ multiplex PCR, and TCRdb's table has in-frame clones only and misses some. The repertoire holds about 18,000 clones, with approximately 82% as singletons. Sequencing used unsorted PBMCs, obtained 0.5 years before starting antiretroviral therapy. These receptors originate from a woman aged 50 to 65 with HIV.

The chain couples TRBV2 to TRBJ1-5; D ambiguous. V dropped 5 bases and J dropped 6 bases, with 14 bases sitting between them. The length of the CDR3 is 14 residues. Germline CDR1 SNHLY, CDR2 FYNNEI. The CDR3 sequence is CASSPDTSGQPQHF. For the CDR3, the DNA is TGTGCCAGCAGTCCAGACACTTCGGGTCAGCCCCAGCATTTT.

The chain joins TRBV5-6 to TRBJ2-1; TRBD1 matches 10 bases. Germline V gene lookup returns CDR1 SGHDT and CDR2 YYEEEE. The CDR3 has 16 residues. V shed 4 bases and J 5 bases; nucleotides not matched to a gene: 9. This chain's CDR3 is CASSPLGQGVDNEQFF. CDR3 sequence (DNA): TGTGCCAGCAGCCCACTTGGACAGGGGGTCGACAATGAGCAGTTCTTC.

This sequence joins TRBV5-6 and TRBJ2-3; 13 nucleotides agree with TRBD2. In germline, CDR1 is SGHDT, CDR2 YYEEEE. The CDR3 runs to 15 residues. Trimming at V came to 4 bases and at J to 8 bases, leaving 7 bases not matched to a gene. The CDR3 is CASSVGLAGDRTQYF. The CDR3 DNA reads as TGTGCCAGCAGCGTCGGACTAGCGGGGGACCGTACGCAGTATTTT.

The gene calls are TRBV19 and TRBJ1-2; 8 nucleotides line up with TRBD1. The ends lost 3 bases at V and 1 base at J; junction bases unmatched: 4. The CDR3 is 15 amino acids. Germline V gives CDR1 LNHDA, CDR2 SQIVND (reference sequence). CDR3 coding DNA: TGTGCCAGTAGTATCGGACAGGGATTTAACTATGGCTACACCTTC. Its translation: CASSIGQGFNYGYTF.

J is TRBJ1-6 and V is TRBV27; the D gene is possibly TRBD1 (5 bases). Trimming took 10 bases from V and 7 from J, leaving 17 bases between them. Germline CDR1 MNHEY, CDR2 SMNVEV (reference sequence). The CDR3 consists of 14 residues. CDR3 DNA sequence: TGTGCCACCCAGTTTTTGACAGCCAATTCACCCCTCCACTTT. Protein sequence: CATQFLTANSPLHF.

J is TRBJ2-5 and V is TRBV9, with unresolved D. The germline CDR1 and CDR2 sequences are SGDLS and YYNGEE. The CDR3 contains 14 residues. With 0 bases removed from V and 0 bases from J, the gap between germline ends came to 6 bases. The CDR3 sequence is CASSVAANQETQYF. CDR3 DNA sequence: TGTGCCAGCAGCGTAGCGGCCAACCAAGAGACCCAGTACTTC.

V usage is TRBV5-4 and J usage is TRBJ2-3, with TRBD1 matching 7 bases. This CDR3 comprises 14 residues. After removal of 3 bases from V and 4 bases from J, the junction contained 5 bases not matched to a gene. In germline, CDR1 is SGHNT, CDR2 YYREEE (reference sequence). CDR3 sequence: CASSSRDRPDTQYF. CDR3 in DNA: TGTGCCAGCAGCTCCCGGGACAGACCAGATACGCAGTATTTT.

This clone was seen a handful of times. The chain joins TRBV5-1 to TRBJ1-1; the D is unclear. The CDR3 sequence is 12 residues long. Trimming left V 6 bases short and J 2 bases short, with 8 bases between. From germline, CDR1 is SGHRS and CDR2 YFSETQ. The CDR3 sequence: CASTEGNTEAFF. As DNA, the CDR3 is TGCGCCAGCACCGAGGGAAACACTGAAGCTTTCTTT.

This clone is medium-sized by share. The J gene is TRBJ2-2, the V gene TRBV27; no firm D call. The CDR3 totals 14 residues. CDR1 and CDR2 (germline): MNHEY, SMNVEV (reference sequence). V lost 2 bases, J lost 4 bases, and 8 bases lay in between. The CDR3 protein is CASSLVAATGELFF. The CDR3 DNA sequence: TGTGCCAGCAGTTTAGTGGCGGCCACCGGGGAGCTGTTTTTT.

The V call is TRBV29-1, the J call TRBJ2-2; D might be TRBD1 (5 bases). Germline V gene lookup returns CDR1 SQVTM and CDR2 ANQGSEA. The CDR3 is 13 amino acids. V lost 3 bases and J lost 6, with 11 bases in between. As DNA, the CDR3 is TGCAGCGTTGACCCCAGGGTTCCCGGGGAGCTGTTTTTT. Translating it yields CSVDPRVPGELFF.

The chain is built from TRBV5-1 and TRBJ2-7, with TRBD1 matching over 10 bases. The germline V gene encodes CDR1 SGHRS and CDR2 YFSETQ. V gave up 4 bases and J gave up 2 bases; unmatched junction bases: 6. The CDR3 length is 15 residues. The CDR3 here is CASSLSGQGPYEQYF. The DNA of the CDR3 is TGCGCCAGCAGCCTATCGGGACAGGGGCCCTACGAGCAGTACTTC.

This clone appeared a few times. The gene calls are TRBV6-6 and TRBJ1-6, with 7 bases fitting TRBD1. V dropped 2 bases and J dropped 12; count of bases not matched to a gene: 7. CDR3 size: 14 residues. Germline-derived CDR1 and CDR2 are MNHNY and SVGAGI (reference sequence). The CDR3 nucleotides read TGTGCCAGCAGTTACGCCGGGACAGAAAAACCCCTCCACTTT. Protein sequence: CASSYAGTEKPLHF.

The V call is TRBV2, the J call TRBJ2-7, with 7 bases aligning to TRBD1. The ends lost 7 bases at V and 3 bases at J; junction bases unmatched: 12. From germline, CDR1 is SNHLY and CDR2 FYNNEI. The CDR3 consists of 15 residues. In DNA, the CDR3 is TGTGCCAGCAAGGGTCCAGCAGACAGGGTCTACGAGCAGTACTTC. It codes for CASKGPADRVYEQYF.

For the CDR3, the DNA is TGCGCCAGCAGCTTGCAAACCCACGAAGAGGCTGAAGCTTTCTTT. Its translation is CASSLQTHEEAEAFF. V gene TRBV5-1 combines with J gene TRBJ1-1, with D uncertain. Per the germline V gene, CDR1 is SGHRS and CDR2 is YFSETQ. V gave up 1 base and J gave up 6 bases, with 16 bases separating them. The CDR3 loop spans 15 amino acids.

This rearrangement joins TRBV29-1 to TRBJ2-3; D remains unclear. This CDR3 comprises 15 residues. V was clipped by 0 bases and J by 1 base, with 11 bases between them. Germline V gives CDR1 SQVTM, CDR2 ANQGSEA. Here the CDR3 reads CSVEDRGLGTDTQYF. CDR3 bases: TGCAGCGTTGAAGATCGTGGGTTAGGCACAGATACGCAGTATTTT.

This clone has just a few counts. The rearrangement uses TRBV27 and TRBJ2-7; 7 bases align to TRBD1. The V segment lost 6 bases and the J segment 6 bases; nucleotides outside the gene matches: 8. This CDR3 region has 13 residues. The germline CDR1 and CDR2 sequences are MNHEY and SMNVEV (reference sequence). The CDR3 DNA is TGTGCCAGCAGCGAGACAGGGACCAGCGAGCAGTACTTC. Translated, it gives CASSETGTSEQYF.

The chain has TRBV4-2 and TRBJ1-1, with D possibly TRBD1 on 6 matching bases. CDR1 and CDR2 (germline): LGHNA, YNFKEQ. The CDR3 contains 14 residues. Deletions cut 2 bases from V and 4 bases from J, with 11 bases between. The CDR3 coding sequence is TGTGCCAGCAGCCAAACTAGGACAGCCACTGAAGCTTTCTTT. Residues: CASSQTRTATEAFF.

This sequence joins TRBV27 and TRBJ2-2; 15 bases map to TRBD2. After removal of 4 bases from V and 7 bases from J, the junction contained 13 bases not matched to a gene. Germline CDR1 reads MNHEY; CDR2 reads SMNVEV (reference sequence). This CDR3 contains 19 residues. The CDR3 loop is CASSSPPGLAGGVNGELFF. In DNA, the CDR3 is TGTGCCAGCAGTTCCCCCCCGGGACTAGCGGGGGGCGTCAACGGGGAGCTGTTTTTT.

The chain employs TRBV9 and TRBJ2-1, with 9 bases aligning to TRBD2. V lost 3 bases to trimming and J lost 8 bases; unmatched junction nucleotides: 6. Germline CDR1 SGDLS, CDR2 YYNGEE. The CDR3 covers 14 residues. The CDR3 nucleotides are TGTGCCAGCAGCGGTCCGGGACTAGCCCATGAGCAGTTCTTC. Amino acid sequence: CASSGPGLAHEQFF.

The chain uses TRBV7-2 and TRBJ2-1; 10 positions match TRBD2. Germline CDR1 and CDR2: SGHTA and FQGNSA. V gave up 5 bases and J gave up 4 bases; unmatched junction bases: 5. This CDR3 spans 15 amino acids. CDR3: CASSPGLAAYNEQFF. The DNA for the CDR3 is TGTGCCAGCAGCCCCGGACTAGCGGCGTACAATGAGCAGTTCTTC.

V usage is TRBV28 and J usage is TRBJ2-7, with D unclear. Trimming took 8 bases from V and 2 from J, leaving 10 bases between them. CDR3 size: 12 residues. Germline V gives CDR1 MDHEN, CDR2 SYDVKM. The CDR3 nucleotides are TGTGCCAGCCGCGACAACCCCTACGAGCAGTACTTC. It translates to CASRDNPYEQYF.

This clone occurred once. V usage is TRBV7-9 and J usage is TRBJ2-5; tentative D call: TRBD1 (6 bases). The germline gives CDR1 SEHNR, CDR2 FQNEAQ (reference sequence). The CDR3 runs 15 residues. V gave up 5 bases and J gave up 4 bases, with 17 bases separating them. CDR3 sequence (DNA): TGTGCCAGCAGCCCAATAAACAGGGATCGAGAGACCCAGTACTTC. Translated: CASSPINRDRETQYF.

The V call is TRBV7-4, the J call TRBJ2-3; D is perhaps TRBD2 (5 bases). CDR1 is SGHVT, CDR2 SQSDAQ, per germline. There are 15 residues in the CDR3. Between the trimmed V and J ends, which lost 9 bases and 0 bases, there was a span of 16 bases. The CDR3, as DNA: TGTGCCAGGCTAACAAGACTATCCAGCACAGATACGCAGTATTTT. This sequence encodes CARLTRLSSTDTQYF.

This clone showed up just once. The genes are TRBV2 and TRBJ2-1; D unclear. The CDR3 has 14 residues. Germline V CDR1 and CDR2: SNHLY, FYNNEI. Trimming stripped 2 bases from V and 6 bases from J, with 11 bases between. In DNA form, the CDR3 reads TGTGCCAGCAGTGAATTTCTGAGAAGCAATGAGCAGTTCTTC. The encoded protein is CASSEFLRSNEQFF.

The gene calls are TRBV30 and TRBJ2-2; possibly TRBD1 for D (6 bases). The CDR3 loop spans 14 amino acids. V lost 1 base to trimming and J lost 5 bases, with 11 bases between them. Germline V gives CDR1 GTSNPN, CDR2 SVGIG (reference sequence). The CDR3 loop reads CAWSDKGETGELFF. CDR3 DNA sequence: TGTGCCTGGAGTGACAAGGGGGAAACCGGGGAGCTGTTTTTT.

The rearrangement uses TRBV5-5 and TRBJ2-1; TRBD1 aligns across 7 bases. The germline V gene encodes CDR1 SGHKS and CDR2 YYEKEE (reference sequence). There are 15 residues in the CDR3. J was trimmed by 1 base and V by 3 bases; bases with no gene match: 4. The chain's CDR3 is CASSWGQRSYNEQFF. CDR3 DNA: TGTGCCAGCAGCTGGGGACAGAGATCCTACAATGAGCAGTTCTTC.

V gene TRBV6-5 combines with J gene TRBJ1-3; TRBD1 agrees at 8 bases. The CDR3 covers 15 residues. CDR1 is MNHEY and CDR2 is SVGAGI in the germline V gene. The V segment lost 6 bases and the J segment 4 bases; nucleotides outside the gene matches: 8. The CDR3 nucleotides are TGTGCCAGCAGAGGACAGGGAAGATCCGGAAACACCATATATTTT. Translation gives CASRGQGRSGNTIYF.

The chain couples TRBV27 to TRBJ1-5; no reliable D call. The length of the CDR3 is 13 residues. CDR1 and CDR2 from the germline V gene are MNHEY and SMNVEV (reference sequence). Trimming cost V 3 bases and J 4 bases, with 7 bases left between them. The CDR3 bases are TGTGCCAGCAGTTTTATGGTGAATCAGCCCCAGCATTTT. Its translation: CASSFMVNQPQHF.